This T cell receptor (beta chain) stems from a study of multiple sclerosis patients with progressive multifocal leukoencephalopathy. Time point specified: before natalizumab initiation. The table came from immunoSEQ multiplex PCR; TCRdb's copy has only in-frame clones and leaves some out. The sample records some 31,000 clones, about 91% being singletons. Input material: PBMCs. The sequence came from a human donor with multiple sclerosis.

The CDR3 sequence: CASSTDLRSGNEQFF. DNA for the CDR3: TGTGCCAGCAGTACGGACCTTAGATCGGGCAATGAGCAGTTCTTC. The chain combines TRBV27 with TRBJ2-1; D unresolved. With 5 bases removed from V and 6 bases from J, the gap between germline ends came to 17 bases. CDR3 size: 15 residues. Germline CDR1 and CDR2: MNHEY and SMNVEV (reference sequence).